This T cell receptor (beta chain) comes out of a study of blood T cell repertoires in COVID-19. Study summary: The United States, Italy and Spain provided the acute and convalescent COVID-19 samples.

Ages ranged from about 18 to 89 years, with residence in 24 US areas. Assay: immunoSEQ multiplex PCR; the TCRdb copy retains only in-frame clones and omits some. The table has 250,000 to 300,000 clones, approximately 91% seen once. Germline V gene sequence: CDR1 MDHEN, CDR2 SYDVKM. CDR3 length: 12 residues. The V end was cut by 7 bases, the J end by 6 bases, with 12 bases between. The chain recombines TRBV28 with TRBJ1-2; D is perhaps TRBD1 (6 bases). The sample comprised PBMCs or T cells enriched from blood (not recorded which). This TCR was sampled from a woman aged 40 to 55 with acute COVID-19. CDR3: CASKGEKDGYTF. In nucleotides, the CDR3 is TGTGCCAGCAAGGGGGAAAAGGATGGCTACACCTTC.